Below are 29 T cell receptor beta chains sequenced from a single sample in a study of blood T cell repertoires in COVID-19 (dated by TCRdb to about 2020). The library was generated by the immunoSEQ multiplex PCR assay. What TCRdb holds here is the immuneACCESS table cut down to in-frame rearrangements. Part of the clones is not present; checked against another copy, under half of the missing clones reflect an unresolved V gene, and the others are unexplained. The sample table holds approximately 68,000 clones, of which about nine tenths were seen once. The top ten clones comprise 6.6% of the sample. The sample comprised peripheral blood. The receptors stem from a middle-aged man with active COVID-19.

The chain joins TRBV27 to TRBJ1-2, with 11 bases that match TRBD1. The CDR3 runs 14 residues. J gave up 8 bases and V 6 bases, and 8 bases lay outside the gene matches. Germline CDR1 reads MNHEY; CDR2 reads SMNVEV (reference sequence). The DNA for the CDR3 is TGTGCCAGCAGCCTCGGACAGGGGGCGAGGGGCTACACCTTC. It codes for CASSLGQGARGYTF.

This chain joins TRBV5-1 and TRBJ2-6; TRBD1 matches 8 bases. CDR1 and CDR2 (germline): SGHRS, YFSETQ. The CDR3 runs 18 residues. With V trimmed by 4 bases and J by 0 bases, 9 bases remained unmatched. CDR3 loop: CASSPRTGRPSGANVLTF. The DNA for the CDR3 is TGCGCCAGCAGCCCTAGGACAGGGCGGCCCTCTGGGGCCAACGTCCTGACTTTC. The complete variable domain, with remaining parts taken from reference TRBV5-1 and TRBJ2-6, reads KAGVTQTPRYLIKTRGQQVTLSCSPISGHRSVSWYQQTPGQGLQFLFEYFSETQRNKGNFPGRFSGRQFSNSRSEMNVSTLELGDSALYLCASSPRTGRPSGANVLTFGAGSRLTVL.

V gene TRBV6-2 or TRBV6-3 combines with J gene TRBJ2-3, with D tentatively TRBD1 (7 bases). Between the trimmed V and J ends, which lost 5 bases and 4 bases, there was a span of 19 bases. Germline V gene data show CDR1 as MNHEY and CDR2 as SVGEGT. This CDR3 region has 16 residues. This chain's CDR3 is CASSLQGTSPADTQYF. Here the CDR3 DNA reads TGTGCCAGCAGTCTACAGGGGACTTCTCCCGCAGATACGCAGTATTTT.

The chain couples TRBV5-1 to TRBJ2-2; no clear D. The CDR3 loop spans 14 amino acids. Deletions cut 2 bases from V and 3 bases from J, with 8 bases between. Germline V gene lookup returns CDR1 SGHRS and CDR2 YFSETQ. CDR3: CASSFQPDTGELFF. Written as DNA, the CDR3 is TGCGCCAGCAGCTTCCAACCAGACACCGGGGAGCTGTTTTTT.

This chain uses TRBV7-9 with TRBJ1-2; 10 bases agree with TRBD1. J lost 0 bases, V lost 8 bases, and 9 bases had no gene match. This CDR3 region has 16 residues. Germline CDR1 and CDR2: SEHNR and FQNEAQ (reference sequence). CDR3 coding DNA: TGTGCCAGCGGCCTAGGACAGGGGGTGTCTAACTATGGCTACACCTTC. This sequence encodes CASGLGQGVSNYGYTF. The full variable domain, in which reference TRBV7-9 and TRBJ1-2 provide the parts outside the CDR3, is DTGVSQNPRHKITKRGQNVTFRCDPISEHNRLYWYRQTLGQGPEFLTYFQNEAQLEKSRLLSDRFSAERPKGSFSTLEIQRTEQGDSAMYLCASGLGQGVSNYGYTFGSGTRLTVV.

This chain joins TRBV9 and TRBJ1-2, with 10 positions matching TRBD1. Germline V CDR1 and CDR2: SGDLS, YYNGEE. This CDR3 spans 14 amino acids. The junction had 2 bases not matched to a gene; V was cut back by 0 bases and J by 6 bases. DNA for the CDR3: TGTGCCAGCAGCGTAGTCGGGACAGGGGATGGCTACACCTTC. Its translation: CASSVVGTGDGYTF.

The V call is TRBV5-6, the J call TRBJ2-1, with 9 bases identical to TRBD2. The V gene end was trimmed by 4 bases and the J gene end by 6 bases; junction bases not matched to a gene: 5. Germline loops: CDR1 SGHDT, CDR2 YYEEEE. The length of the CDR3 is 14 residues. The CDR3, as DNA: TGTGCCAGCAGCAATAGCGGGAGTGGCAATGAGCAGTTCTTC. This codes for CASSNSGSGNEQFF. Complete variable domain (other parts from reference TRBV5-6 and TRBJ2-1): DAGVTQSPTHLIKTRGQQVTLRCSPKSGHDTVSWYQQALGQGPQFIFQYYEEEERQRGNFPDRFSGHQFPNYSSELNVNALLLGDSALYLCASSNSGSGNEQFFGPGTRLTVL.

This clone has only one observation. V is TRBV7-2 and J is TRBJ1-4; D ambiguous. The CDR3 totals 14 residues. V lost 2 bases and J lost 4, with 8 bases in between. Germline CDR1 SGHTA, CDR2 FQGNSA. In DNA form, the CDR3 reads TGTGCCAGCAGCTTAACGAGGCTTAATGAAAAACTGTTTTTT. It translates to CASSLTRLNEKLFF.

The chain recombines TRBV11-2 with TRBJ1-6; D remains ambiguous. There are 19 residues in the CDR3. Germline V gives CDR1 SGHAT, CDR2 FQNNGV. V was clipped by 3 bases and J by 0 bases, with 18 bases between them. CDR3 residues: CASSLDKLTSSSYNSPLHF. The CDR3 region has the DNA TGTGCCAGCAGCTTGGATAAACTAACCTCTTCCTCCTATAATTCACCCCTCCACTTT.

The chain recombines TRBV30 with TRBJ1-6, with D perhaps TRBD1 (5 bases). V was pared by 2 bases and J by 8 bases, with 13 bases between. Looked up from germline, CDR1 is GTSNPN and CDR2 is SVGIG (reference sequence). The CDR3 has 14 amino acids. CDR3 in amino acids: CAWSRGSGDSPLHF. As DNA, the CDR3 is TGTGCCTGGAGTAGGGGTTCGGGGGATTCACCCCTCCACTTT. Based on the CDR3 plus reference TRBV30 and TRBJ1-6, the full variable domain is SQTIHQWPATLVQPVGSPLSLECTVEGTSNPNLYWYRQAAGRGLQLLFYSVGIGQISSEVPQNLSASRPQDRQFILSSKKLLLSDSGFYLCAWSRGSGDSPLHFGNGTRLTVT.

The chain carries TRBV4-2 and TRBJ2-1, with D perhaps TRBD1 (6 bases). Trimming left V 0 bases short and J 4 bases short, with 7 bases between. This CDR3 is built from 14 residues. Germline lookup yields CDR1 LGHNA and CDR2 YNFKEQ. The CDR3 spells CASSQDRGYNEQFF. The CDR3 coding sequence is TGTGCCAGCAGCCAAGATAGGGGGTACAATGAGCAGTTCTTC.

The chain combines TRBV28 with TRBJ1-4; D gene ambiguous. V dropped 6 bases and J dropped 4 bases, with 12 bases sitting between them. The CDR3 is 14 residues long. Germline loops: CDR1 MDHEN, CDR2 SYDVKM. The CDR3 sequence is CASSVADGNEKLFF. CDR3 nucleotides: TGTGCCAGCAGCGTAGCGGACGGTAATGAAAAACTGTTTTTT. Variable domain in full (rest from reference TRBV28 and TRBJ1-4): DVKVTQSSRYLVKRTGEKVFLECVQDMDHENMFWYRQDPGLGLRLIYFSYDVKMKEKGDIPEGYSVSREKKERFSLILESASTNQTSMYLCASSVADGNEKLFFGSGTQLSVL.

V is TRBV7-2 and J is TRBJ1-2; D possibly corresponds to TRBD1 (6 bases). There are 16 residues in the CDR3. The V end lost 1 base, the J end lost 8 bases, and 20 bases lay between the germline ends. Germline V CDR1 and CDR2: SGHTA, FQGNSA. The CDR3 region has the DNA TGTGCCAGCAGCTTAGTTCACGTCAGGGGAGCGGGGGGCTACACCTTC. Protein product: CASSLVHVRGAGGYTF.

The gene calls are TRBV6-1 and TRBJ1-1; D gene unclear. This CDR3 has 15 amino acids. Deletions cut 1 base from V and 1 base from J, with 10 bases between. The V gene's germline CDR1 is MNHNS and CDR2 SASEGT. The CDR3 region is CASSEGPRSNTEAFF. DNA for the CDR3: TGTGCCAGCAGTGAAGGGCCCAGATCGAACACTGAAGCTTTCTTT.

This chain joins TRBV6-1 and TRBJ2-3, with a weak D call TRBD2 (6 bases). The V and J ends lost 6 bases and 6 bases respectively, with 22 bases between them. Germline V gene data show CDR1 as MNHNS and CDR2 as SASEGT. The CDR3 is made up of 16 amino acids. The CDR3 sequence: CASSETGTHYEDTQYF. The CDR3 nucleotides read TGTGCCAGCAGCGAAACCGGGACTCACTATGAGGATACGCAGTATTTT.

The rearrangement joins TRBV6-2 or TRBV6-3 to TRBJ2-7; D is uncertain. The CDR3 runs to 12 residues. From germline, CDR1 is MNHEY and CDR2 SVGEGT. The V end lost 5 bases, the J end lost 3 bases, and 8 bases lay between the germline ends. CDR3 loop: CASSQEGYEQYF. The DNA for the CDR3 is TGTGCCAGCAGTCAGGAAGGCTACGAGCAGTACTTC.

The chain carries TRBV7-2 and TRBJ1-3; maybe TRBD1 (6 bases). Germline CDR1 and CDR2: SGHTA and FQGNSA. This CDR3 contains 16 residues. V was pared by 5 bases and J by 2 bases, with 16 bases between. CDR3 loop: CASSVVTGVAGNTIYF. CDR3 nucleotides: TGTGCCAGCAGCGTAGTGACAGGCGTTGCTGGAAACACCATATATTTT.

CDR3 bases: TGTGCCAGCAGTACAACAGTAGCCTACGAGCAGTACTTC. This encodes CASSTTVAYEQYF. The J gene is TRBJ2-7, the V gene TRBV28; no reliable D call. This CDR3 is 13 amino acids long. With 5 bases removed from V and 2 bases from J, the gap between germline ends came to 10 bases. Germline V gene lookup returns CDR1 MDHEN and CDR2 SYDVKM.

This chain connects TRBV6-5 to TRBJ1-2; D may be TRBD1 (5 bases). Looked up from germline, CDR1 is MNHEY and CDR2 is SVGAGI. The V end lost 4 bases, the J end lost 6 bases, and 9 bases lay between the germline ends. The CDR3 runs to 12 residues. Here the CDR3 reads CASSLGLHGYTF. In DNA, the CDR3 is TGTGCCAGCAGTTTGGGACTCCATGGCTACACCTTC.

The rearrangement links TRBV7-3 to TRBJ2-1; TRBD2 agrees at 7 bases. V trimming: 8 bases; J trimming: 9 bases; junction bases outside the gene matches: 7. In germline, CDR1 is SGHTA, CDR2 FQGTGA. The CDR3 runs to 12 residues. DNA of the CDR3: TGTGCCAGCGGCCGAGAGCGGGGTGAGCAGTTCTTC. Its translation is CASGRERGEQFF.

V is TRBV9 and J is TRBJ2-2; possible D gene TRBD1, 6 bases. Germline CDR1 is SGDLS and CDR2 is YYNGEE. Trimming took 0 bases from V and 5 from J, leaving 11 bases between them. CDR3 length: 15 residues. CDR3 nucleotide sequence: TGTGCCAGCAGCGTAGACAGGGCTGGGACCGGGGAGCTGTTTTTT. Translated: CASSVDRAGTGELFF.

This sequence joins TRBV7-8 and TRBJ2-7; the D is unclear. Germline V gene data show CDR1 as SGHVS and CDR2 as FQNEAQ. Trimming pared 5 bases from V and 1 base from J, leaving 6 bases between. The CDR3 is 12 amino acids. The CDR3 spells CASSQESYEQYF. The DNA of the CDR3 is TGTGCCAGCAGCCAAGAGTCCTACGAGCAGTACTTC.

The CDR3 nucleotides read TGTGCCAGCAGTTCCGGGACAGGGAGAGGTGAAAAACTGTTTTTT. Its protein product is CASSSGTGRGEKLFF. The chain has TRBV6-5 and TRBJ1-4; TRBD1 matches at 9 bases. V dropped 4 bases and J dropped 7; count of bases not matched to a gene: 7. Germline values: CDR1 MNHEY, CDR2 SVGAGI. The CDR3 sequence is 15 residues long.

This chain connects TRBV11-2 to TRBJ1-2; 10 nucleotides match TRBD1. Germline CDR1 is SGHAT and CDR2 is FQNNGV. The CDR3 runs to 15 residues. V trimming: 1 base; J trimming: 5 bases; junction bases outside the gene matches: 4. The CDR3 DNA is TGTGCCAGCAGCTTAGGACAGGGGGCGATTTATGGCTACACCTTC. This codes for CASSLGQGAIYGYTF.

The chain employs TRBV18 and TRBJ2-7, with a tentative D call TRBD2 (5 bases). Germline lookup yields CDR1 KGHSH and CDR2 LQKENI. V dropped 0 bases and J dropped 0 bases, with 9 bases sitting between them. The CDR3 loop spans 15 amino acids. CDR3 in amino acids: CASSPPGASSYEQYF. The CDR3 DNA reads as TGTGCCAGCTCACCACCGGGAGCCAGCTCCTACGAGCAGTACTTC.

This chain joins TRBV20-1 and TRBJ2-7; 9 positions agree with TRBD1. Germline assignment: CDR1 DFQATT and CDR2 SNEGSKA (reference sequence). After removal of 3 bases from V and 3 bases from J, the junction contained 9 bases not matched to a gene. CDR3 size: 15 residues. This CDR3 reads CSASPTGTGNYEQYF. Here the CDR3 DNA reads TGCAGTGCTAGTCCCACCGGGACAGGGAACTACGAGCAGTACTTC.

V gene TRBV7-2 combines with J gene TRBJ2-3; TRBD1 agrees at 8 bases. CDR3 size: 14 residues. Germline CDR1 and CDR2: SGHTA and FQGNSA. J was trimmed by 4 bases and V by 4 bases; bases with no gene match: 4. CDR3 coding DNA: TGTGCCAGCAGCTACCGACAGGGGCCAGATACGCAGTATTTT. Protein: CASSYRQGPDTQYF.

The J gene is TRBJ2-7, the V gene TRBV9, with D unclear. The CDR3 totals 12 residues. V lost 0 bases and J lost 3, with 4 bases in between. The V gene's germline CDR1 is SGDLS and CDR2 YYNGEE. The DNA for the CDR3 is TGTGCCAGCAGCGTAGACGGCTACGAGCAGTACTTC. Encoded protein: CASSVDGYEQYF.

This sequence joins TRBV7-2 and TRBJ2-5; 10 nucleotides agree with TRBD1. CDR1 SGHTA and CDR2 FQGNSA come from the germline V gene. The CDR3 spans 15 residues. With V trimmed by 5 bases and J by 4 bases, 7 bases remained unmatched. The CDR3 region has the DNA TGTGCCAGCAGCAGACAGGGGGCCACCTTAGAGACCCAGTACTTC. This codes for CASSRQGATLETQYF.